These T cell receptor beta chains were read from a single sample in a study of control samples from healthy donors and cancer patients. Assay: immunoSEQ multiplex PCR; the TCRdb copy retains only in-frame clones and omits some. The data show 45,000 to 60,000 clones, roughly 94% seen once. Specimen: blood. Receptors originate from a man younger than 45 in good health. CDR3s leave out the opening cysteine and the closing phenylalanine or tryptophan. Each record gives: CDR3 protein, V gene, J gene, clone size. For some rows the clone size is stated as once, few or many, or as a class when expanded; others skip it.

CDR3: ASSSSHRDRGLGGYT
V: TRBV7-3
J: TRBJ1-2
size: -

CDR3: AISENLSDTYSNQPQH
V: TRBV10-3
J: TRBJ1-5
size: -

CDR3: ASRTLADTQY
V: TRBV28
J: TRBJ2-3
size: -

CDR3: ASTDRSNQPQH
V: TRBV19
J: TRBJ1-5
size: -

CDR3: ASEALNEQF
V: TRBV12-3/TRBV12-4
J: TRBJ2-1
size: -

CDR3: ASSYGPVGYT
V: TRBV6-5
J: TRBJ1-2
size: -

CDR3: ASSGSGTGGGYNSPLH
V: TRBV2
J: TRBJ1-6
size: -

CDR3: ASSQTSGGLNEQF
V: TRBV7-2
J: TRBJ2-1
size: -

CDR3: ASSSARTGGGWTEAF
V: TRBV7-2
J: TRBJ1-1
size: -

CDR3: ASSPRPAKNTEAF
V: TRBV5-1
J: TRBJ1-1
size: -

CDR3: ASSQDSGHSGNTIY
V: TRBV3-1/TRBV3-2
J: TRBJ1-3
size: -

CDR3: ATSRDTRTRATSGNTIY
V: TRBV15
J: TRBJ1-3
size: -

CDR3: ATSLGPNEQF
V: TRBV15
J: TRBJ2-1
size: once

CDR3: SASRSGANYGYT
V: TRBV20-1
J: TRBJ1-2
size: -

CDR3: ASSITLSEGTGELF
V: TRBV19
J: TRBJ2-2
size: -

CDR3: ASLLAGGSTDTQY
V: TRBV5-1
J: TRBJ2-3
size: -

CDR3: ASSLGPSGNSPLH
V: TRBV13
J: TRBJ1-6
size: -

CDR3: ASSISGQGVNTEAF
V: TRBV19
J: TRBJ1-1
size: -

CDR3: ASSDSQGEGYT
V: TRBV6-4
J: TRBJ1-2
size: -

CDR3: ASSSRTGSDEQY
V: TRBV5-1
J: TRBJ2-7
size: -

CDR3: ASRRAGGANVLT
V: TRBV6-5
J: TRBJ2-6
size: -

CDR3: ASGSGTDLNGYT
V: TRBV19
J: TRBJ1-2
size: once

CDR3: SGGLAGDEQY
V: TRBV29-1
J: TRBJ2-7
size: -

CDR3: ASSREPLSYEQY
V: TRBV28
J: TRBJ2-7
size: -

CDR3: ASSVGMWVDSYEQY
V: TRBV9
J: TRBJ2-7
size: -

CDR3: ASSRMPGQNRETQY
V: TRBV3-1/TRBV3-2
J: TRBJ2-5
size: -

CDR3: ASSYRQVQSYEQY
V: TRBV6-5
J: TRBJ2-7
size: -

CDR3: ASSAGGNGELF
V: TRBV9
J: TRBJ2-2
size: -

CDR3: ATRWTDNVGNTIY
V: TRBV24-1
J: TRBJ1-3
size: -

CDR3: AWSQRHNYGYT
V: TRBV30
J: TRBJ1-2
size: -

CDR3: ASSQDLAGNSDTQY
V: TRBV3-1/TRBV3-2
J: TRBJ2-3
size: -

CDR3: ASSQGGAKNIQY
V: TRBV3-1/TRBV3-2
J: TRBJ2-4
size: -

CDR3: ASSLGREKNIQY
V: TRBV28
J: TRBJ2-4
size: once

CDR3: AWTGLVSDTQY
V: TRBV30
J: TRBJ2-3
size: -

CDR3: AVVSGSSYEQY
V: TRBV28
J: TRBJ2-7
size: -

CDR3: ASSLVLNEQF
V: TRBV7-2
J: TRBJ2-1
size: -

CDR3: ASSQEGRWGNEQY
V: TRBV3-1/TRBV3-2
J: TRBJ2-7
size: once